A single sample gave rise to the 26 T cell receptor beta chains below, sequenced in a study of cytomegalovirus exposure and HLA in healthy donors. 60 Vbeta and 13 Jbeta primers were used in PCR. TCRdb's copy holds only in-frame clones and misses some; the assay was immunoSEQ multiplex PCR. Of about 160,000 clones listed, 84% were seen once; the top ten hold around 0.98%. The sample comprised PBMCs. These receptor sequences come from a man aged 30-40 years in good health and CMV-seronegative.

V is TRBV27 and J is TRBJ1-2; possible D gene TRBD1, 5 bases. Germline V gene lookup returns CDR1 MNHEY and CDR2 SMNVEV (reference sequence). CDR3 size: 12 residues. The V end lost 9 bases, the J end lost 8 bases, and 16 bases lay between the germline ends. This chain's CDR3 is CASSRGAGGYTF. The CDR3 coding sequence is TGTGCCAGTTCCCGAGGGGCGGGAGGCTACACCTTC.

The V call is TRBV9, the J call TRBJ1-2; no clear D. Between the trimmed V and J ends, which lost 2 bases and 1 base, there was a span of 15 bases. The CDR3 extends over 16 amino acids. CDR1 is SGDLS, CDR2 YYNGEE, per germline. Written as DNA, the CDR3 is TGTGCCAGCAGCGTTGAACTAGGGATGGTTAACTATGGCTACACCTTC. It codes for CASSVELGMVNYGYTF.

The chain links TRBV19 to TRBJ1-4, with 11 bases aligning to TRBD1. Looked up from germline, CDR1 is LNHDA and CDR2 is SQIVND (reference sequence). V was pared by 4 bases and J by 2 bases, with 3 bases of the junction left unmatched. The CDR3 sequence is 16 residues long. CDR3 region: CASSKRTGGTNEKLFF. The CDR3 nucleotides are TGTGCCAGTAGTAAGCGGACAGGGGGCACTAATGAAAAACTGTTTTTT.

This sequence joins TRBV25-1 and TRBJ2-7; no firm D call. The ends were cut back, 5 bases at V and 1 base at J, with 9 bases in the middle. This CDR3 spans 13 amino acids. Germline CDR1 and CDR2: MGHDK and SYGVNS. CDR3 DNA sequence: TGTGCCAGCAGTCTTGGCGGTTCCTACGAGCAGTACTTC. Protein sequence: CASSLGGSYEQYF.

This clone appeared a few times. The CDR3 spells CASTPAITVDTQYF. DNA for the CDR3: TGTGCCAGCACCCCCGCGATTACGGTAGATACGCAGTATTTT. This sequence joins TRBV7-9 and TRBJ2-3; the D is unclear. The CDR3 extends over 14 amino acids. Trimming left V 7 bases short and J 5 bases short, with 16 bases between. The germline V gene has CDR1 SEHNR and CDR2 FQNEAQ (reference sequence).

The V call is TRBV4-2, the J call TRBJ2-7, with 8 bases fitting TRBD2. Germline CDR1 and CDR2: LGHNA and YNFKEQ. The CDR3 has 14 amino acids. V dropped 4 bases and J dropped 2; count of bases not matched to a gene: 4. In DNA form, the CDR3 reads TGTGCCAGCAGCCTCACTAGCGGTCCCTACGAGCAGTACTTC. This gives the protein CASSLTSGPYEQYF.

As regards this clone: The same CDR3 arises from other DNA sequences in this sample as well. This chain connects TRBV7-3 to TRBJ1-1; tentative D call: TRBD1 (6 bases). Trimming shortened V by 0 bases and J by 2 bases, and 7 bases separated the two germline ends. Germline V gives CDR1 SGHTA, CDR2 FQGTGA. This CDR3 is 14 amino acids long. CDR3 DNA: TGTGCCAGCAGCTTAACAGGGGGTAACACTGAAGCTTTCTTT. This gives the protein CASSLTGGNTEAFF.

The CDR3 is CASSLGLAGPYEQYF. The CDR3 region has the DNA TGCGCCAGCAGCCTGGGACTAGCGGGGCCTTACGAGCAGTACTTC. The chain has TRBV5-1 and TRBJ2-7; 13 bases map to TRBD2. V lost 4 bases to trimming and J lost 4 bases; unmatched junction nucleotides: 5. Per germline, CDR1 SGHRS and CDR2 YFSETQ. The CDR3 totals 15 residues.

This clone was found a few times. This chain connects TRBV5-1 to TRBJ2-3; 9 nucleotides agree with TRBD2. The germline V gene has CDR1 SGHRS and CDR2 YFSETQ. With V trimmed by 0 bases and J by 0 bases, 5 bases remained unmatched. The CDR3 has 17 residues. DNA of the CDR3: TGCGCCAGCAGCTTGGGACTAGCGGCTTATAGCACAGATACGCAGTATTTT. Translation: CASSLGLAAYSTDTQYF.

CDR3 amino acids: CASSPLEVLPNQPQHF. CDR3 sequence (DNA): TGTGCCAGCTCACCACTTGAGGTTCTTCCTAATCAGCCCCAGCATTTT. V and J are TRBV18 and TRBJ1-5; D unclear. CDR3 length equals 16 residues. V lost 1 base and J 4 bases, leaving 14 bases between the germline ends. Per the germline V gene, CDR1 is KGHSH and CDR2 is LQKENI.

In this sample, this clone turned up a few times. The chain joins TRBV9 to TRBJ2-3, with 11 bases fitting TRBD1. The CDR3 loop spans 17 amino acids. V lost 4 bases to trimming and J lost 2 bases; unmatched junction nucleotides: 9. Germline values: CDR1 SGDLS, CDR2 YYNGEE. The CDR3 nucleotides are TGTGCCAGCAGCCCAACTTGGACAGGGGGCTACACAGATACGCAGTATTTT. Translating gives CASSPTWTGGYTDTQYF.

This clone was seen just once. The chain recombines TRBV30 with TRBJ1-2; 10 nucleotides match TRBD1. The CDR3 is 16 residues long. Germline trimming cut 3 bases from V and 0 bases from J; bases unmatched to any gene: 7. Germline V gives CDR1 GTSNPN, CDR2 SVGIG (reference sequence). This chain's CDR3 is CAWRLRQGAPNYGYTF. As DNA, the CDR3 is TGTGCCTGGAGACTAAGACAGGGGGCCCCTAACTATGGCTACACCTTC.

V usage is TRBV30 and J usage is TRBJ2-7; 11 bases match TRBD1. The CDR3 has 13 residues. Germline CDR1 is GTSNPN and CDR2 is SVGIG (reference sequence). V lost 4 bases to trimming and J lost 4 bases; unmatched junction nucleotides: 3. The CDR3 spells CAWTGQGAYEQYF. The CDR3, as DNA: TGTGCCTGGACCGGACAGGGGGCATACGAGCAGTACTTC.

This clone was observed once. CDR3 protein: CASSDWAGGSNEQYF. In nucleotides, the CDR3 is TGTGCCAGCAGTGATTGGGCGGGAGGGAGCAACGAGCAGTACTTC. This rearrangement joins TRBV6-1 to TRBJ2-7; 9 bases match TRBD2. The CDR3 length is 15 residues. V dropped 3 bases and J dropped 5; count of bases not matched to a gene: 8. Looked up from germline, CDR1 is MNHNS and CDR2 is SASEGT.

The rearrangement links TRBV5-5 to TRBJ1-2; tentatively, D is TRBD1 (6 bases). Per germline, CDR1 SGHKS and CDR2 YYEKEE (reference sequence). Trimming removed 1 base from V and 4 bases from J, with 14 bases in between. This CDR3 has 15 residues. DNA of the CDR3: TGTGCCAGCAGCTTGTCGCCAGGGGAGGGCTATGGCTACACCTTC. It translates to CASSLSPGEGYGYTF.

The genes are TRBV4-1 and TRBJ2-7, with 9 bases identical to TRBD2. Germline V gene sequence: CDR1 MGHRA, CDR2 YSYEKL. Losses at the gene ends were 0 bases for V and 4 bases for J; bases not matched to a gene: 10. The CDR3 consists of 17 residues. DNA of the CDR3: TGCGCCAGCAGCCAAGAATGGGACGTGACTAGCGGATACGAGCAGTACTTC. Residues: CASSQEWDVTSGYEQYF.

Points on this clone: This CDR3 fails to terminate in the conserved phenylalanine or tryptophan, so it likely reflects a read error. No DNA is shown, since the ends of the CDR3 on it are uncertain; the CDR3 is the one TCRdb lists. The V call is TRBV7-3, the J call TRBJ2-3; TRBD1 was called by the table and not checked on the DNA. CDR1 and CDR2 from the germline V gene are SGHTA and FQGTGA. The CDR3 is 13 amino acids long, termini counted. The CDR3 sequence: CASSLTPLGTLFS.

J is TRBJ2-4 and V is TRBV5-8; 7 bases line up with TRBD1. Trimming removed 1 base from V and 9 bases from J; junction bases left unmatched: 4. The CDR3 consists of 13 residues. CDR1 and CDR2 (germline): SGHTS, YDEGEE. The DNA for the CDR3 is TGTGCCAGCAGCTTGCAGGGGGTTGGCATTCAGTACTTC. This codes for CASSLQGVGIQYF.

A few counts support this clone. This rearrangement joins TRBV6-4 to TRBJ2-2; 10 bases align to TRBD2. The germline V gene encodes CDR1 MRHNA and CDR2 SNTAGT. The V and J ends lost 3 bases and 3 bases, in that order; junction bases with no gene match: 1. CDR3 length: 15 amino acids. CDR3 protein: CASSELAGDTGELFF. CDR3 sequence (DNA): TGTGCCAGCAGTGAGCTAGCGGGAGACACCGGGGAGCTGTTTTTT.

The rearrangement links TRBV6-1 to TRBJ2-1; D is ambiguous. The CDR3 is 15 residues long. CDR1 is MNHNS and CDR2 is SASEGT in the germline V gene. The V gene lost 8 bases and the J gene lost 0 bases, with 14 bases spanning the gap. The CDR3 is CASRSSTSSYNEQFF. The CDR3 bases are TGTGCCAGCCGATCGTCTACCTCCTCCTACAATGAGCAGTTCTTC.

The chain employs TRBV12-5 and TRBJ1-5; no definite D call. The CDR3 has 16 amino acids. Germline V gene data show CDR1 as LGHNT and CDR2 as FRNRAP. Trimming left V 0 bases short and J 7 bases short, with 16 bases between. The CDR3 spells CASGLVRVGRWQPQHF. The CDR3 region has the DNA TGTGCTAGTGGTTTGGTACGGGTCGGCCGGTGGCAGCCCCAGCATTTT.

This chain connects TRBV19 to TRBJ2-5; D call uncertain. CDR1 and CDR2 (germline): LNHDA, SQIVND (reference sequence). V gave up 3 bases and J gave up 2 bases, with 10 bases separating them. The CDR3 extends over 14 amino acids. CDR3 residues: CASSIPNRQETQYF. The CDR3 coding sequence is TGTGCCAGTAGTATCCCGAATCGGCAAGAGACCCAGTACTTC.

This rearrangement joins TRBV5-4 to TRBJ1-3; 7 nucleotides match TRBD1. Trimming took 4 bases from V and 4 from J; bases not matched to a gene: 5. Per the germline V gene, CDR1 is SGHNT and CDR2 is YYREEE (reference sequence). CDR3 size: 14 residues. The CDR3 sequence is CASSLTGLGNTIYF. In DNA form, the CDR3 reads TGTGCCAGCAGCCTGACAGGGTTGGGAAACACCATATATTTT.

The genes are TRBV15 and TRBJ2-1, with no clear D. Trimming cost V 0 bases and J 7 bases, with 7 bases left between them. The CDR3 is 13 residues long. Germline values: CDR1 LNHNV, CDR2 YYDKDF (reference sequence). In nucleotides, the CDR3 is TGTGCCACCAGCAGAGATCTGAGGAATGAGCAGTTCTTC. Its translation: CATSRDLRNEQFF.

This chain joins TRBV5-4 and TRBJ1-6, with D maybe TRBD1 (5 bases). Deletions cut 4 bases from V and 6 bases from J, with 11 bases between. The CDR3 totals 14 residues. Germline V gene sequence: CDR1 SGHNT, CDR2 YYREEE (reference sequence). The CDR3 loop is CASSATGPNSPLHF. As DNA, the CDR3 is TGTGCCAGCAGCGCCACAGGACCTAATTCACCCCTCCACTTT.

CDR3 residues: CASRAGTNPYNEQFF. The CDR3 nucleotides read TGTGCCAGCAGGGCCGGGACTAACCCCTACAATGAGCAGTTCTTC. V is TRBV12-1 and J is TRBJ2-1; TRBD2 reflects the table's D call only, with no check against the DNA. TRBV12-1 is classified as a pseudogene. The CDR3 consists of 15 residues.